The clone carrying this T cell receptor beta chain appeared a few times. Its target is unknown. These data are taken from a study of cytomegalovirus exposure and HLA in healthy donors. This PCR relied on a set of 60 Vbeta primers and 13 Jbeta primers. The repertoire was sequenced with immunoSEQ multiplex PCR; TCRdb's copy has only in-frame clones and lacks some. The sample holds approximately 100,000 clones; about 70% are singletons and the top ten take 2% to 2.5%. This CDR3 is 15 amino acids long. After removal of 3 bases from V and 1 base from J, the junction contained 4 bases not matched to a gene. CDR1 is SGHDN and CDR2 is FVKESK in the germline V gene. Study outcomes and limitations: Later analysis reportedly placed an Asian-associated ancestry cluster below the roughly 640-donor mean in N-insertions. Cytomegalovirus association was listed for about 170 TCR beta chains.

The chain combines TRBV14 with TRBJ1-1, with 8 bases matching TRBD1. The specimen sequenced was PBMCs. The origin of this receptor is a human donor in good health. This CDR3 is CASSHLQGANTEAFF. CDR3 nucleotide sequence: TGTGCCAGCAGCCACCTTCAGGGGGCGAACACTGAAGCTTTCTTT.